The clone carrying this T cell receptor beta chain appeared once. Its specificity is not known. The trim removed 4 bases at V and 5 bases at J, leaving 12 bases unmatched. Germline V gene data show CDR1 as SGDLS and CDR2 as YYNGEE. The CDR3 consists of 17 residues. Donors had no recently reported acute infections or vaccinations and were HIV-negative. The data were obtained in a study of shared clonotypes between healthy human individuals. Study observations and caveats: Among non-shared clonotypes, generation probabilities were lower than among those shared by all four donors.

Sequencing used immunoSEQ multiplex PCR; TCRdb keeps in-frame clones, though not all of them. Here the sample spans about 1 million clones, roughly 75% being singletons. Sequences were obtained from memory CD4+ T cells sorted from blood. As for subset: CD45RA-negative fraction. This receptor was taken from a man aged 18 to 35 in good health. V usage is TRBV9 and J usage is TRBJ2-2; 9 nucleotides line up with TRBD2. The CDR3 DNA reads TGTGCCAGCAGCCCCCGTGGAGCGGGGGGAGGAACCGGGGAGCTGTTTTTT. Translation: CASSPRGAGGGTGELFF.